The 10 T cell receptor beta chains given below trace back to one sample, sequenced in a study of CD4+ T cells in melanoma (dated by TCRdb to between 2022 and 2023). Preparation of the library involved the immunoSEQ multiplex PCR assay. TCRdb obtained this table from immuneACCESS and retained in-frame rearrangements with V and J assigned. These tables miss some clones; where compared with another copy, unresolved V genes account for less than half of the shortfall, and the remainder is unexplained. The sample has roughly 5,100 clones on record, 55% to 80% of them singletons. Roughly 22% of the sample is held by the ten biggest clonotypes. The sample was cells from a culture (not recorded whether cultured in vitro). The receptors were gathered from a human donor with melanoma.

The rearrangement joins TRBV4-1 to TRBJ1-5, with 10 bases identical to TRBD1. V gave up 1 base and J gave up 7 bases; unmatched junction bases: 4. The germline V gene encodes CDR1 MGHRA and CDR2 YSYEKL. This CDR3 region has 15 residues. CDR3 bases: TGCGCCAGCAGCCAAGTGACAGGGGGCTTGCAGCCCCAGCATTTT. Translation: CASSQVTGGLQPQHF.

The gene calls are TRBV29-1 and TRBJ2-2; D might be TRBD1 or TRBD2, each matching 5 bases. V was trimmed by 7 bases and J by 4 bases, leaving 16 bases between them. From germline, CDR1 is SQVTM and CDR2 ANQGSEA. The CDR3 is 14 residues long. Here the CDR3 reads CSGGWVLLTGELFF. DNA of the CDR3: TGCAGCGGGGGGTGGGTCTTACTCACCGGGGAGCTGTTTTTT.

The chain links TRBV4-1 to TRBJ1-2; TRBD1 is a possible D gene (6 bases). The CDR3 is 13 residues long. The germline gives CDR1 MGHRA, CDR2 YSYEKL. V was trimmed by 8 bases and J by 4 bases, leaving 14 bases between them. The CDR3 DNA follows: TGCGCCAGCGGGCTGGGGGCCGGCTATGGCTACACCTTC. The encoded protein is CASGLGAGYGYTF.

J is TRBJ2-1 and V is TRBV27; unclear D gene. The V gene lost 7 bases and the J gene lost 0 bases, with 13 bases spanning the gap. There are 15 residues in the CDR3. The germline gives CDR1 MNHEY, CDR2 SMNVEV (reference sequence). CDR3 in amino acids: CASNSGTSSYNEQFF. DNA of the CDR3: TGTGCCAGCAACAGTGGCACGAGCTCCTACAATGAGCAGTTCTTC.

J is TRBJ2-1 and V is TRBV2; the D gene could be TRBD1 or TRBD2 (5 bases each). The CDR3 sequence is 14 residues long. Germline loops: CDR1 SNHLY, CDR2 FYNNEI. V shed 6 bases and J shed 12 bases, with 21 bases lying between them. CDR3 sequence reads: CASSPGTTGRGQFF. CDR3 in DNA: TGTGCCAGCAGCCCCGGGACCACCGGCCGCGGGCAGTTCTTC.

The chain couples TRBV3-1 (or the pseudogene TRBV3-2) to TRBJ2-7; D tentatively reads TRBD1 or TRBD2 (5 bases each). V was cut by 1 base and J by 4 bases, with 5 bases left in between. Germline CDR1 reads LGHDT; CDR2 reads YNNKEL (reference sequence). The CDR3 loop spans 12 amino acids. The DNA of the CDR3 is TGTGCCAGCAGCCAAGGGGGGTACGAGCAGTACTTC. Protein product: CASSQGGYEQYF.

In this sample, this clone turned up once. The V and J genes are TRBV10-3 and TRBJ1-3; possible D gene TRBD1, 5 bases. Germline lookup yields CDR1 ENHRY and CDR2 SYGVKD. Trimming left V 4 bases short and J 0 bases short, with 10 bases between. CDR3 length equals 15 residues. The CDR3 DNA reads as TGTGCCATCAGTGCTGCCGACAGCTCTGGAAACACCATATATTTT. Amino acids: CAISAADSSGNTIYF.

The V and J genes are TRBV5-5 and TRBJ2-7; possible D gene TRBD1, 5 bases. Germline CDR1 is SGHKS and CDR2 is YYEKEE (reference sequence). V gave up 0 bases and J gave up 4 bases, with 11 bases separating them. The CDR3 runs 14 residues. CDR3 loop: CASSLAFRGYEQYF. In DNA form, the CDR3 reads TGTGCCAGCAGCTTGGCTTTTAGGGGTTACGAGCAGTACTTC. Using reference TRBV5-5 and TRBJ2-7 for the parts outside the CDR3, the full variable domain is DAGVTQSPTHLIKTRGQQVTLRCSPISGHKSVSWYQQVLGQGPQFIFQYYEKEERGRGNFPDRFSARQFPNYSSELNVNALLLGDSALYLCASSLAFRGYEQYFGPGTRLTVT.

V and J are TRBV21-1 and TRBJ1-1; no DNA check was done on the table's D call, TRBD1. TRBV21-1 is flagged as a pseudogene. The CDR3 sequence is 14 residues long. The CDR3 DNA reads as TGTGCCAGCAGTACAGACAGGGGGAACACTGAAGCTTTCTTT. Its protein product is CASSTDRGNTEAFF.

This chain joins TRBV2 and TRBJ1-2; D call uncertain. Germline CDR1 reads SNHLY; CDR2 reads FYNNEI. Trimming removed 5 bases at V and 5 bases at J, with 9 bases between. This CDR3 spans 12 amino acids. The CDR3 DNA sequence: TGTGCCAGCAGTATAGGACGGTATGGCTACACCTTC. This codes for CASSIGRYGYTF.